A single T cell receptor (beta chain) is shown here with its context. Its antigen is as yet unknown. This sample stems from a study of shared clonotypes between healthy human individuals. Across the study: The composition of the donors was a couple of women and a few men aged 18 to 49. CD8 memory received one plate per donor, CD8 naive two, CD4 memory three and CD4 naive three. Findings and limits, study-wide: Across subsets, estimated richness was generally greater for naive than for memory populations. Several donors held about 5% of naive CD4 clonotypes in common.

CDR3 length equals 14 residues. Trimming left V 6 bases short and J 11 bases short, with 20 bases between. Per the germline V gene, CDR1 is KGHSH and CDR2 is LQKENI. The protocol was immunoSEQ multiplex PCR, while the TCRdb copy is restricted to in-frame clones and leaves out a portion. In the table there are over a million clones, roughly 96% of which are singletons. The source material was naive CD4+ T cells sorted from blood. Subset indicated: CD45RA+ positively selected. This TCR was recovered from a man younger than 40 in good health. This rearrangement joins TRBV18 to TRBJ2-1, with D possibly matching TRBD2 (6 bases). The DNA for the CDR3 is TGTGCCAGCTCCCCCCTCGCGGGAATGAATAAGCAGTTCTTC. This codes for CASSPLAGMNKQFF.